This entry describes one T cell receptor (beta chain). Its antigen is undetermined. Without fetal bovine serum, CD3+ T cells were rested overnight. In TCRdb, the 5' RACE reads were re-called with MiXCR into one record per CDR3 protein. The sample comprises over 9,000 distinct CDR3 sequences, roughly two fifths of which are singletons, and around a quarter rests with the top ten. These data originate in a study of T cell repertoires and leukemia-associated antigens. The wider study: Some 16 million effective reads came from all samples combined. Study results and limitations: No direct test of specificity or function was done for expanded clones. The four groups had similar numbers of Vbeta, Jbeta genes and CDR3s.

Trimming cost V 4 bases and J 5 bases, with 15 bases left between them. Germline values: CDR1 SGHTA, CDR2 FQGNSA. The CDR3 has 15 residues. The sample consisted of CD3+ T cells sorted from blood and cultured. This clonotype was obtained from a female donor in good health. The rearrangement links TRBV7-2 to TRBJ2-1; D assignment may be TRBD1 or TRBD2 (5 bases each). CDR3 in DNA: TGTGCCAGCAGCTCCCTAATGGGGGTGAACAATGAGCAGTTCTTC. It is translated as CASSSLMGVNNEQFF.